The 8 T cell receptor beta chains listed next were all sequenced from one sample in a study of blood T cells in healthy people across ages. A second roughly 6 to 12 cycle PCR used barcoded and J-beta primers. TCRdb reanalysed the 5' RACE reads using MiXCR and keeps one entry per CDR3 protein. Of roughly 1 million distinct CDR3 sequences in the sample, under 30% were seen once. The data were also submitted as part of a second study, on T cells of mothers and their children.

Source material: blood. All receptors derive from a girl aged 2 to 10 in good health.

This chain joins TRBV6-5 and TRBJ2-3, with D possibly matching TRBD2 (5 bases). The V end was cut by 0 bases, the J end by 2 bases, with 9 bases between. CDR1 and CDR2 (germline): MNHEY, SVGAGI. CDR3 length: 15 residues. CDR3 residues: CASSYSRLFTDTQYF. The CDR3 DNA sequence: TGTGCCAGCAGTTACTCGAGACTATTCACAGATACGCAGTATTTT.

The CDR3 spells CSARDPESPFYNEQFF. The CDR3 nucleotides read TGCAGTGCTAGAGATCCCGAGTCACCATTCTACAATGAGCAGTTCTTC. V gene TRBV20-1 combines with J gene TRBJ2-1, with D uncertain. The CDR3 is 16 residues long. Germline CDR1 DFQATT, CDR2 SNEGSKA (reference sequence). Trimming shortened V by 0 bases and J by 3 bases, and 15 bases separated the two germline ends.

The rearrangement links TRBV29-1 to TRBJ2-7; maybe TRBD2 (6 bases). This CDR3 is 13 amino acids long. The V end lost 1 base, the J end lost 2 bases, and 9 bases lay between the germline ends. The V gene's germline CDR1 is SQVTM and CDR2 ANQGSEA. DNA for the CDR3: TGCAGCGTTGAAGGGGACTCCGCCTACGAGCAGTACTTC. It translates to CSVEGDSAYEQYF.

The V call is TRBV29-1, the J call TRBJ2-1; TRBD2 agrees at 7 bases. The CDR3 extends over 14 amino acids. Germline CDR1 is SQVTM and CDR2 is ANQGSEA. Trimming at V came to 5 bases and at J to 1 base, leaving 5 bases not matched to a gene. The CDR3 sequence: CSVLRERSYNEQFF. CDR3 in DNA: TGCAGCGTTCTGCGGGAGAGGTCCTACAATGAGCAGTTCTTC.

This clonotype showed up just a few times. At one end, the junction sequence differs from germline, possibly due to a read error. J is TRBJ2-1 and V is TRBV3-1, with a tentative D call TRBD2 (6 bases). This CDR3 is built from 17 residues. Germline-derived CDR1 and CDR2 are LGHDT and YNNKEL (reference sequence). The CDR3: CASSQVLREVSYNERFF. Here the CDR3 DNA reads TGTGCCAGCAGCCAAGTTCTGAGGGAGGTCTCCTACAATGAGCGGTTCTTC.

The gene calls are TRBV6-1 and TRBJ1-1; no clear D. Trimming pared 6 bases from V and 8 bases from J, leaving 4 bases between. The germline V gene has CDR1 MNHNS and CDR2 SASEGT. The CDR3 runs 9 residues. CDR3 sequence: CASREEAFF. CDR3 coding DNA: TGTGCCAGCAGGGAGGAAGCTTTCTTT.

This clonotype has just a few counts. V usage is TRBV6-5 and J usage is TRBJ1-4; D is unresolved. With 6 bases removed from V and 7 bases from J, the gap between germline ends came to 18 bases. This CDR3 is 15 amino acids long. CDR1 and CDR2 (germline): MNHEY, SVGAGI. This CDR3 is CASRNSWGGSEKLFF. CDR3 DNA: TGTGCCAGCAGAAACTCGTGGGGTGGGAGTGAAAAACTGTTTTTT.

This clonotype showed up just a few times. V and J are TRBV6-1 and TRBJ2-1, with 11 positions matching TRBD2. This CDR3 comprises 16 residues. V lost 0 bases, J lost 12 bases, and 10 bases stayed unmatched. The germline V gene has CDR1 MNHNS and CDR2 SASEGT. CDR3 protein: CASSEAVLAGAGRQFF. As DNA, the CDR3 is TGTGCCAGCAGTGAAGCCGTACTAGCGGGAGCCGGAAGGCAGTTCTTC.